The rows below give T cell receptor beta chains drawn from one sample of a study of blood T cell repertoires in COVID-19. TCRdb's table, derived via immunoSEQ multiplex PCR, lists solely in-frame clones and lacks some. This sample has roughly 260,000 clones, with about 85% found just once. The specimen was peripheral blood. These receptors were taken from a man in his 60s who had recovered from COVID-19. CDR3s include the opening cysteine and the closing phenylalanine or tryptophan. A D gene is named only where the DNA matches it firmly. Rows give clone size only sometimes, using once, few, many, or a class for an expanded clone.

>TRBV30|NA|NA|TRBJ1-1
CAWNDRTAMNTEAFF
TGTGCCTGGAATGACAGGACAGCGATGAACACTGAAGCTTTCTTT
>TRBV29-1|few|TRBD1|TRBJ1-2
CSAAGGRGYTF
TGCAGCGCCGCAGGGGGCAGGGGCTACACCTTC
>TRBV5-1|NA|TRBD1|TRBJ2-5
CASSLGTGVSETQYF
TGCGCCAGCAGCTTGGGGACAGGAGTAAGCGAGACCCAGTACTTC
>TRBV15|NA|NA|TRBJ2-4
CATSRPGTDYLAKNIQYF
TGTGCCACCAGCAGACCTGGGACGGACTACCTAGCCAAAAACATTCAGTACTTC
>TRBV9|NA|NA|TRBJ1-2
CASSVLEVGYGYTF
TGTGCCAGCAGCGTTTTGGAGGTGGGGTATGGCTACACCTTC
>TRBV7-3|NA|TRBD2|TRBJ2-3
CASSPGGPSTDTQYF
TGTGCCAGCAGCCCGGGGGGGCCCAGCACAGATACGCAGTATTTT
>TRBV5-1|NA|NA|TRBJ2-7
CASSPTGAYEQYF
TGCGCCAGCAGCCCGACAGGAGCCTACGAGCAGTACTTC
>TRBV6-2/TRBV6-3|NA|NA|TRBJ2-6
CASSQLPWGTSSSGANVLTF
TGTGCCAGCAGCCAACTCCCGTGGGGGACATCATCGTCTGGGGCCAACGTCCTGACTTTC
>TRBV2|NA|NA|TRBJ2-6
CASMRRLLTF
TGTGCCAGCATGCGGAGGCTGCTGACTTTC
>TRBV7-6|NA|TRBD1|TRBJ1-1
CASSLPFKAGGVLNTEAFF
TGTGCCAGCAGCTTACCATTCAAGGCAGGGGGAGTCTTGAACACTGAAGCTTTCTTT
>TRBV5-1|once|NA|TRBJ2-1
CASSLEARSYNEQFF
TGCGCCAGCAGCTTGGAAGCCCGATCCTACAATGAGCAGTTCTTC
>TRBV18|NA|NA|TRBJ1-4
CASSPSRAATNEKLFF
TGTGCCAGCTCACCATCGAGAGCTGCAACTAATGAAAAACTGTTTTTT
>TRBV6-4|NA|NA|TRBJ2-2
CASSDRGSDTGELFF
TGTGCCAGCAGTGACAGGGGGTCGGACACCGGGGAGCTGTTTTTT
>TRBV10-2|NA|NA|TRBJ1-5
CASSGSGNSNQPQHF
TGCGCCAGCAGTGGAAGCGGGAATAGCAATCAGCCCCAGCATTTT
>TRBV14|once|NA|TRBJ1-5
CASSQVAGHHSNQPQHF
TGTGCCAGCAGCCAAGTCGCAGGACACCATAGCAATCAGCCCCAGCATTTT
>TRBV19|NA|NA|TRBJ1-6
CASSIDTANNSPLHF
TGTGCCAGTAGTATAGACACTGCGAATAATTCACCCCTCCACTTT
>TRBV7-2|once|TRBD2|TRBJ2-1
CASTLGGSSYNEQFF
TGTGCCAGCACCTTGGGGGGGAGCTCCTACAATGAGCAGTTCTTC
>TRBV11-2|once|NA|TRBJ2-7
CASSLGPGKQYF
TGTGCCAGCAGCTTAGGTCCAGGGAAGCAGTACTTC
>TRBV19|NA|NA|TRBJ1-2
CASTPDSYYGYTF
TGTGCCAGTACCCCTGACAGTTACTATGGCTACACCTTC
>TRBV19|NA|TRBD1|TRBJ1-6
CASSTQTGINSPLHF
TGTGCCAGTAGTACCCAGACAGGGATTAATTCACCCCTCCACTTT
>TRBV2|NA|NA|TRBJ2-6
CARRAGGANVLTF
TGTGCCAGACGGGCGGGTGGGGCCAACGTCCTGACTTTC
>TRBV11-2|NA|TRBD2|TRBJ2-1
CASSPVGQRGSSYNEQFF
TGTGCCAGCAGCCCGGTAGGTCAGCGGGGTAGCTCCTACAATGAGCAGTTCTTC
>TRBV14|NA|TRBD1|TRBJ1-4
CASSQGGTVNEKLFF
TGTGCCAGCAGCCAAGGAGGGACAGTAAATGAAAAACTGTTTTTT
>TRBV9|NA|TRBD1|TRBJ2-7
CASSVQGARSEQYF
TGTGCCAGCAGCGTCCAGGGGGCGCGGAGCGAGCAGTACTTC